This TCR beta chain derives from a study of cytomegalovirus exposure and HLA in healthy donors. Notes on the study in general: A later look showed TCR association rates differing by HLA locus, highest for DRB1 and lowest for HLA-C.

This clone showed up just a few times. Its antigen is still unknown. PCR involved 60 Vbeta and 13 Jbeta primers. Libraries were prepared by immunoSEQ multiplex PCR; TCRdb keeps only in-frame clonotypes and omits some of them. The sample yields 110,000 or so clones, approximately 80% seen once. Healthy bone marrow donors made up the donor group. The germline V gene has CDR1 SGHKS and CDR2 YYEKEE (reference sequence). V was clipped by 3 bases and J by 0 bases, with 19 bases between them. The CDR3 is 17 residues long. The sample comprised PBMCs. This sequence originates from a woman aged 30 to 39 in good health and CMV-seropositive. The genes are TRBV5-5 and TRBJ2-7, with D possibly matching TRBD1 (6 bases). CDR3 DNA sequence: TGTGCCAGCAGCTCAAACCCAGGGGACCTAGGCTCCTACGAGCAGTACTTC. Its translation is CASSSNPGDLGSYEQYF.